The clone carrying this T cell receptor beta chain has more than one count but fewer than ten. The antigen is unknown. This record belongs to a study of identical twins. Study results and limitations: For out-of-frame beta sequences, excess twin sharing was weaker.

Germline V CDR1 and CDR2: MNHEY, SVGAGI. The CDR3 is 14 residues long. J gave up 6 bases and V 2 bases, and 5 bases lay outside the gene matches. cDNA carried unique molecular identifiers, and a universal primer site was added by template switching. TCRdb independently ran MiXCR on the 5' RACE reads; one entry per CDR3 protein. The sample consists of hundreds of thousands of distinct CDR3 sequences, approximately 6% of them appearing once. The sequence was collected from a man between 18 and 35 years old in good health. V usage is TRBV6-5 and J usage is TRBJ1-1, with 8 bases fitting TRBD1. The material sequenced was naive T cells sorted from blood. CDR3 bases: TGTGCCAGCAGTTACAATGACAGGGGCCCTGAAGCTTTCTTT. Amino acids: CASSYNDRGPEAFF.